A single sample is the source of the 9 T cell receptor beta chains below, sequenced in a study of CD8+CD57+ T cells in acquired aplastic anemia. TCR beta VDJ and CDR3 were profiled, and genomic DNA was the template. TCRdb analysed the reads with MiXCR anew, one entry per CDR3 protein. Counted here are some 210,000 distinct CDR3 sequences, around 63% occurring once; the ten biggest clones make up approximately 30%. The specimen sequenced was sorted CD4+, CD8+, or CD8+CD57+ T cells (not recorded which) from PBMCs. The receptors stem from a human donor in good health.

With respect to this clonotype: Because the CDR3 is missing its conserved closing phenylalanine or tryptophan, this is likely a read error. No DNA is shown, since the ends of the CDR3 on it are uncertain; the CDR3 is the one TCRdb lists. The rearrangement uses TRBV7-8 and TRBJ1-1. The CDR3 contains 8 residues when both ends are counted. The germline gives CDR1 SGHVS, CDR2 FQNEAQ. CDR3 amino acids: CASSQEGP.

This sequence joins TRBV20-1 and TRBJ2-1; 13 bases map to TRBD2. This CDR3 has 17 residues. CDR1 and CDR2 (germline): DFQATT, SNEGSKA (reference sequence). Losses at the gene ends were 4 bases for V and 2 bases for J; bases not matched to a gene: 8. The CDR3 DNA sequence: TGCAGTGCTAACAAACTCGGGACTAGCGGGGCCTACAATGAGCAGTTCTTC. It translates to CSANKLGTSGAYNEQFF.

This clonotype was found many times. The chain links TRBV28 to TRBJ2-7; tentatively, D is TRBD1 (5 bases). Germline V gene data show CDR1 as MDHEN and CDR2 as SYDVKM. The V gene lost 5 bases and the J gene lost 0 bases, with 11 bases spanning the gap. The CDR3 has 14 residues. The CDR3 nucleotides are TGTGCCAGCAGTACGGGCAGGGCCTCCTACGAGCAGTACTTC. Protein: CASSTGRASYEQYF.

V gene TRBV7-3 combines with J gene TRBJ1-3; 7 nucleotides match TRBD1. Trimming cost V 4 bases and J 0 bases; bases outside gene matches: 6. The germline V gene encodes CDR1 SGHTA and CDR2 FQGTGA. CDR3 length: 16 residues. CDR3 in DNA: TGTGCCAGCAGCTCACGGGACAGTCACTCTGGAAACACCATATATTTT. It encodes CASSSRDSHSGNTIYF.

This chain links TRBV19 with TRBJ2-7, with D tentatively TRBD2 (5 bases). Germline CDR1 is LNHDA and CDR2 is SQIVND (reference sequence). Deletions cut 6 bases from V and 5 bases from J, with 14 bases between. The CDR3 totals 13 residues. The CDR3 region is CASSTTSRNEQYF. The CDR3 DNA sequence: TGTGCCAGTAGCACCACTAGTAGGAACGAGCAGTACTTC.

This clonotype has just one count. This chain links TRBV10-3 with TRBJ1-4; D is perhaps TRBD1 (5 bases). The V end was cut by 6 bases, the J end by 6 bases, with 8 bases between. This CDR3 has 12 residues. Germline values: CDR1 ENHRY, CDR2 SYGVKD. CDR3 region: CAISSRDEKLFF. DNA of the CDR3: TGTGCCATCAGCAGCAGGGATGAAAAACTGTTTTTT.

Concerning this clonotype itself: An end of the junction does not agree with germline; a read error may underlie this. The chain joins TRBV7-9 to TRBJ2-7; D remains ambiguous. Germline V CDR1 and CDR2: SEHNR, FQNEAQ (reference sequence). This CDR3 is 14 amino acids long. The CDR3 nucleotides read TGTGCCAGTAGTATAACCGGGCCTACCCACGAGCAGTACTTT. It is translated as CASSITGPTHEQYF.

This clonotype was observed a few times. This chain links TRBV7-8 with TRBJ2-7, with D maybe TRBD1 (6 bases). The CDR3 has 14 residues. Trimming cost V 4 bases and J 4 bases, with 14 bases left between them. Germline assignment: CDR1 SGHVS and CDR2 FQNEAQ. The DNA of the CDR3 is TGTGCCAGCAGCTCCCGGGACACGGGGTACGAGCAGTACTTC. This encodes CASSSRDTGYEQYF.

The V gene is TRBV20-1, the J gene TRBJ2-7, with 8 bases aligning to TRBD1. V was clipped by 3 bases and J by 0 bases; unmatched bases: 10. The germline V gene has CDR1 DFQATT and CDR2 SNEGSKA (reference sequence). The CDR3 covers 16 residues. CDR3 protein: CSARGLDRGSSYEQYF. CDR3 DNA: TGCAGTGCTAGGGGTCTCGACAGGGGCAGCTCCTACGAGCAGTACTTC.